The rows below give T cell receptor beta chains drawn from one sample of a study of EBV T-cell therapy then PD-1 blockade in nasopharyngeal carcinoma. These TCRs' antigens remain unknown. Generated by immunoSEQ multiplex PCR, the TCRdb table keeps only in-frame clones and is missing some. The sample lists 19,000 or so clones, approximately 88% occurring once. This sample comprised CD8+ T cells from blood, obtained at day 0 from a patient whose treatment included autologous EBV-specific T cells and nivolumab. The receptors come from a man aged 35 to 55 with nasopharyngeal carcinoma. The CDR3 runs from the conserved cysteine through the conserved F or W. Fields, in order: clone size, J gene, D gene, V gene, CDR3 protein, CDR3 DNA. D genes are given only for firm matches. The size field is filled for only some rows; it gives once, few, many or a size class.

abundance: .; j_gene: TRBJ2-5; d_gene: .; v_gene: TRBV2; CDR3aa: CASIAGWETQYF; CDR3nt: TGTGCCAGCATCGCGGGCTGGGAGACCCAGTACTTC
abundance: once; j_gene: TRBJ2-6; d_gene: TRBD2; v_gene: TRBV27; CDR3aa: CASGQGLSGANVLTF; CDR3nt: TGTGCCAGCGGTCAGGGACTATCTGGGGCCAACGTCCTGACTTTC
abundance: .; j_gene: TRBJ2-1; d_gene: TRBD1; v_gene: TRBV6-6; CDR3aa: CASIRDSSYNEQFF; CDR3nt: TGTGCCAGCATCAGGGACAGCTCCTACAATGAGCAGTTCTTC
abundance: .; j_gene: TRBJ2-7; d_gene: TRBD1; v_gene: TRBV5-5; CDR3aa: CASSLAFGTGARSSYEQYF; CDR3nt: TGTGCCAGCAGCTTGGCCTTTGGGACAGGGGCCCGAAGCTCCTACGAGCAGTACTTC
abundance: once; j_gene: TRBJ2-3; d_gene: .; v_gene: TRBV10-3; CDR3aa: CAISDTGTPTDTQYF; CDR3nt: TGTGCCATCAGTGACACAGGGACACCCACAGATACGCAGTATTTT
abundance: .; j_gene: TRBJ1-1; d_gene: TRBD1; v_gene: TRBV10-3; CDR3aa: CAITLTGKTLF; CDR3nt: TGTGCCATAACCCTGACAGGGAAGACGCTCTTT
abundance: .; j_gene: TRBJ1-4; d_gene: TRBD1; v_gene: TRBV2; CDR3aa: CASTGGARTNEKLFF; CDR3nt: TGTGCCAGCACAGGGGGCGCGAGAACTAATGAAAAACTGTTTTTT
abundance: once; j_gene: TRBJ1-1; d_gene: .; v_gene: TRBV5-6; CDR3aa: CASSPRWVNTEAFF; CDR3nt: TGTGCCAGCAGCCCAAGGTGGGTGAACACTGAAGCTTTCTTT
abundance: .; j_gene: TRBJ2-1; d_gene: .; v_gene: TRBV28; CDR3aa: CASSLTDSYNEQFF; CDR3nt: TGTGCCAGCAGTCTAACGGACAGTTACAATGAGCAGTTCTTC
abundance: .; j_gene: TRBJ2-3; d_gene: .; v_gene: TRBV5-1; CDR3aa: CASSLGLSTDTQYF; CDR3nt: TGCGCCAGCAGCTTGGGTTTATCCACAGATACGCAGTATTTT
abundance: few; j_gene: TRBJ1-1; d_gene: .; v_gene: TRBV2; CDR3aa: CASSPRQERRTEAFF; CDR3nt: TGTGCCAGCAGTCCTCGACAGGAAAGGCGCACTGAAGCTTTCTTT
abundance: .; j_gene: TRBJ2-7; d_gene: .; v_gene: TRBV7-2; CDR3aa: CASSLDFGGEQYF; CDR3nt: TGTGCCAGCAGCTTAGATTTCGGAGGGGAGCAGTACTTC
abundance: .; j_gene: TRBJ2-5; d_gene: TRBD1; v_gene: TRBV25-1; CDR3aa: CASSGTEQETQYF; CDR3nt: TGTGCCAGTTCCGGGACAGAACAAGAGACCCAGTACTTC
abundance: .; j_gene: TRBJ2-1; d_gene: TRBD2; v_gene: TRBV6-4; CDR3aa: CASSVEGGGASAEQFF; CDR3nt: TGTGCCAGCAGTGTAGAAGGCGGGGGGGCTAGTGCTGAGCAGTTCTTC
abundance: .; j_gene: TRBJ1-2; d_gene: .; v_gene: TRBV7-9; CDR3aa: CASRNGQTKANYGYTF; CDR3nt: TGTGCCAGCAGAAATGGACAGACCAAAGCTAACTATGGCTACACCTTC
abundance: .; j_gene: TRBJ1-1; d_gene: .; v_gene: TRBV7-6; CDR3aa: CASSVGGGPLTEAFF; CDR3nt: TGTGCCAGCAGCGTCGGGGGCGGACCGCTTACTGAAGCTTTCTTT
abundance: .; j_gene: TRBJ1-1; d_gene: .; v_gene: TRBV10-3; CDR3aa: CAISEPGANTEAFF; CDR3nt: TGTGCCATCAGTGAGCCGGGAGCTAACACTGAAGCTTTCTTT
abundance: .; j_gene: TRBJ1-3; d_gene: TRBD1; v_gene: TRBV9; CDR3aa: CASSVDSAGGEPIYF; CDR3nt: TGTGCCAGCAGCGTAGATTCGGCAGGGGGAGAACCCATATATTTT
abundance: .; j_gene: TRBJ2-2; d_gene: TRBD2; v_gene: TRBV7-9; CDR3aa: CASSLGVGGSTGELFF; CDR3nt: TGTGCCAGCAGCTTAGGTGTCGGGGGGAGCACCGGGGAGCTGTTTTTT
abundance: .; j_gene: TRBJ1-2; d_gene: TRBD1; v_gene: TRBV9; CDR3aa: CASSVVEDRGLDGYTF; CDR3nt: TGTGCCAGCAGCGTAGTTGAGGACAGGGGGCTCGATGGCTACACCTTC
abundance: .; j_gene: TRBJ2-5; d_gene: TRBD2; v_gene: TRBV5-1; CDR3aa: CASSLAVAGALQETQYF; CDR3nt: TGCGCCAGCAGCTTGGCAGTAGCGGGGGCCTTACAAGAGACCCAGTACTTC
abundance: .; j_gene: TRBJ1-1; d_gene: .; v_gene: TRBV6-1; CDR3aa: CASSEFSFTAEAFF; CDR3nt: TGTGCCAGCAGTGAATTCTCGTTTACGGCTGAAGCTTTCTTT
abundance: .; j_gene: TRBJ1-1; d_gene: .; v_gene: TRBV28; CDR3aa: CASSPPGGRTEAFF; CDR3nt: TGTGCCAGCAGTCCGCCGGGGGGCCGGACTGAAGCTTTCTTT